The rows below give T cell receptor beta chains drawn from one sample of a study of cytomegalovirus exposure and HLA in healthy donors. Profiling relied on immunoSEQ multiplex PCR, and the TCRdb table lists in-frame clones only, not all of them. The table has about 110,000 clones, about 86% seen once. The sequenced sample was PBMCs. Receptors were obtained from a man in his forties in good health and CMV-seronegative. The CDR3 runs from the conserved cysteine through the conserved F or W. D genes are given only for firm matches. Not all rows give a size; the values are once, few, many and, for expanded clones, a class.

J,V,size,D,DNA,CDR3
TRBJ2-3,TRBV9,.,TRBD1,TGTGCCAGCAGCCCCAGACAGGGACGGATCACAGATACGCAGTATTTT,CASSPRQGRITDTQYF
TRBJ1-4,TRBV30,.,TRBD1,TGTGCCTGGACCCGGACAGGGACTAATGAAAAACTGTTTTTT,CAWTRTGTNEKLFF
TRBJ2-2,TRBV28,.,.,TGTGCCAGCATCGGGACCGGGGAGCTGTTTTTT,CASIGTGELFF
TRBJ1-5,TRBV7-2,.,.,TGTGCCAGCAGCTCGGGGGGGGCGAGCAATCAGCCCCAGCATTTT,CASSSGGASNQPQHF
TRBJ1-2,TRBV10-3,.,.,TGTGCCATCAGTGAACCACCGGAAGCGAGGTATGGCTACACCTTC,CAISEPPEARYGYTF
TRBJ2-7,TRBV27,.,.,TGTGCCAGCAGTCTTGGGGCCTGGACCGAGCAGTACTTC,CASSLGAWTEQYF
TRBJ2-1,TRBV7-8,.,TRBD2,TGTGCCAGCAGCGGAGGGACTAGCGTTAATGAGCAGTTCTTC,CASSGGTSVNEQFF
TRBJ1-6,TRBV5-1,.,TRBD1,TGCGCCAGCAGAGACAGGGATAATTCACCCCTCCACTTT,CASRDRDNSPLHF
TRBJ2-5,TRBV28,.,TRBD2,TGTGCCAGCAACCAGGGACTAGCCGCAGCGACGACCCAGTACTTC,CASNQGLAAATTQYF
TRBJ2-1,TRBV14,.,TRBD1,TGTGCCAGCAGCCAACGGACAGGGGTGTTTGGTGAGCAGTTCTTC,CASSQRTGVFGEQFF
TRBJ2-3,TRBV5-8,once,.,TGTGCCAGCAGCTTGAGGGGGTACACAGATACGCAGTATTTT,CASSLRGYTDTQYF
TRBJ1-5,TRBV28,.,.,TGTGCCAGCAGTTTAGGCGGGGCAGGCAATCAGCCCCAGCATTTT,CASSLGGAGNQPQHF
TRBJ2-7,TRBV18,.,TRBD1,TGTGCCAGCTCACCAAAAGGGACAGGGAGCTACGAGCAGTACTTC,CASSPKGTGSYEQYF
TRBJ2-1,TRBV7-9,.,.,TGTGCCAGCAGCCGCCGACTTGACAATGAGCAGTTCTTC,CASSRRLDNEQFF
TRBJ2-5,TRBV9,.,.,TGCGCCAGCAGCCCGGGAGGGGGACAGGGAAGAGAGACCCAGTACTTC,CASSPGGGQGRETQYF
TRBJ2-1,TRBV5-1,.,.,TGCGCCAGCAGCGGTACAACAGGGGGAGGGGGTGAGCAGTTCTTC,CASSGTTGGGGEQFF
TRBJ2-1,TRBV2,few,TRBD2,TGTGCCAGCACTCTAGCGGGGCCCAATGAGCAGTTCTTC,CASTLAGPNEQFF
TRBJ2-7,TRBV18,.,.,TGTGCCAGCTCACCTCACAGGGAGTACGAGCAGTACTTC,CASSPHREYEQYF
TRBJ2-4,TRBV2,.,TRBD2,TGTGCCAGCACTCTACTAGCGGGGGGAGCCAAAAACATTCAGTACTTC,CASTLLAGGAKNIQYF
TRBJ2-1,TRBV4-2,.,TRBD1,TGTGCCAGCAGCAGACGCAGGGGGCTGGGGGATGAGCAGTTCTTC,CASSRRRGLGDEQFF
TRBJ2-1,TRBV5-1,.,TRBD2,TGCGCCAGCAGCTTGGGCGGGGGGTCGAATGAGCAGTTCTTC,CASSLGGGSNEQFF
TRBJ1-2,TRBV5-1,.,.,TGCGCCAGCAGCTTGGATCAGGGAAATCATGGCTACACCTTC,CASSLDQGNHGYTF
TRBJ2-2,TRBV7-3,.,.,TGTGCCAGCAGCGTAGGAGCGAACACCGGGGAGCTGTTTTTT,CASSVGANTGELFF
TRBJ2-3,TRBV5-1,.,TRBD2,TGCGCCAGCAGCTGGTCCCCTCTACTAGCGGGGAACCATGGTACGCAGTATTTT,CASSWSPLLAGNHGTQYF
TRBJ2-4,TRBV7-2,.,TRBD2,TGTGCCAGCAGCAACGGCCCCGGGACTAGCTCGCACATTCAGTACTTC,CASSNGPGTSSHIQYF